The next 26 T cell receptor beta chains were all read from a single sample in a study of shared clonotypes between healthy human individuals. Measured with immunoSEQ multiplex PCR; TCRdb has only the in-frame clones, and not every one. Altogether approximately 1,500,000 clones are present, roughly 97% being singletons, with the ten largest covering approximately 1.1%. Specimen: naive CD4+ T cells sorted from blood. As to subset: CD45RA+ positively selected. All receptors come from a man in his thirties or forties in good health.

This sequence joins TRBV5-4 and TRBJ2-7, with 12 bases identical to TRBD2. Per the germline V gene, CDR1 is SGHNT and CDR2 is YYREEE (reference sequence). This CDR3 is built from 16 residues. V lost 3 bases, J lost 1 base, and 5 bases stayed unmatched. The CDR3 loop reads CASSSRLAGDSYEQYF. The CDR3 nucleotides are TGTGCCAGCAGCTCCAGACTAGCGGGAGATTCCTACGAGCAGTACTTC.

The chain employs TRBV5-1 and TRBJ2-7; TRBD1 is a possible D gene (5 bases). This CDR3 comprises 14 residues. V gave up 0 bases and J gave up 6 bases, with 13 bases separating them. Germline CDR1 SGHRS, CDR2 YFSETQ. CDR3 loop: CASSLDRIRAEQYF. The CDR3 DNA sequence: TGCGCCAGCAGCTTGGACAGGATCAGGGCCGAGCAGTACTTC.

With regard to this clone: The sample contains more than one DNA sequence encoding this CDR3. The chain combines TRBV5-4 with TRBJ2-5, with 7 nucleotides matching TRBD1. CDR3 length: 14 residues. The V and J ends lost 0 bases and 1 base, in that order; junction bases with no gene match: 0. Germline lookup yields CDR1 SGHNT and CDR2 YYREEE (reference sequence). CDR3 DNA sequence: TGTGCCAGCAGCTTGGGACAGGGCCAAGAGACCCAGTACTTC. Residues: CASSLGQGQETQYF.

The chain recombines TRBV5-1 with TRBJ2-3; D is ambiguous. Germline V lookup: CDR1 SGHRS, CDR2 YFSETQ. V was clipped by 1 base and J by 4 bases, with 13 bases between them. The CDR3 runs 15 residues. CDR3 in amino acids: CASSLNLLSADTQYF. In nucleotides, the CDR3 is TGCGCCAGCAGCTTGAACCTCCTGAGCGCAGATACGCAGTATTTT. The variable domain in full, completed from reference TRBV5-1 and TRBJ2-3, reads KAGVTQTPRYLIKTRGQQVTLSCSPISGHRSVSWYQQTPGQGLQFLFEYFSETQRNKGNFPGRFSGRQFSNSRSEMNVSTLELGDSALYLCASSLNLLSADTQYFGPGTRLTVL.

V is TRBV9 and J is TRBJ2-1, with 11 bases aligning to TRBD2. CDR1 and CDR2 from the germline V gene are SGDLS and YYNGEE. The ends lost 2 bases at V and 5 bases at J; junction bases unmatched: 3. The CDR3 has 15 residues. For the CDR3, the DNA is TGTGCCAGCAGCGTTCTAGCGGGAGGACACAATGAGCAGTTCTTC. As protein: CASSVLAGGHNEQFF.

Here the CDR3 reads CASIFPGDEQYF. In nucleotides, the CDR3 is TGTGCCAGCATATTTCCAGGGGACGAGCAGTACTTC. This chain connects TRBV6-1 to TRBJ2-7; D may be TRBD1 (6 bases). The CDR3 runs 12 residues. The V end lost 7 bases, the J end lost 5 bases, and 12 bases lay between the germline ends. Germline values: CDR1 MNHNS, CDR2 SASEGT.

This clone came up a few times. V gene TRBV28 combines with J gene TRBJ2-7, with D tentatively TRBD1 or TRBD2 (6 bases each). Trimming left V 7 bases short and J 3 bases short, with 16 bases between. From germline, CDR1 is MDHEN and CDR2 SYDVKM. CDR3 length: 14 amino acids. In DNA, the CDR3 is TGTGCCAGCATCACAGGAGGGGGAAGCTACGAGCAGTACTTC. It translates to CASITGGGSYEQYF. Looking up the rest from reference TRBV28 and TRBJ2-7 gives the full variable domain: DVKVTQSSRYLVKRTGEKVFLECVQDMDHENMFWYRQDPGLGLRLIYFSYDVKMKEKGDIPEGYSVSREKKERFSLILESASTNQTSMYLCASITGGGSYEQYFGPGTRLTVT.

This clone has just one count. The chain uses TRBV7-6 and TRBJ2-1; TRBD1 is a possible D gene (6 bases). CDR1 SGHVS and CDR2 FNYEAQ come from the germline V gene. The ends were cut back, 1 base at V and 3 bases at J, with 10 bases in the middle. This CDR3 contains 15 residues. CDR3 sequence reads: CASSLEGDVYNEQFF. The CDR3 coding sequence is TGTGCCAGCAGCTTAGAGGGGGATGTCTACAATGAGCAGTTCTTC.

The chain links TRBV2 to TRBJ1-5; D perhaps matches TRBD1 (5 bases). The V gene lost 8 bases and the J gene lost 3 bases, with 17 bases spanning the gap. The germline CDR1 and CDR2 sequences are SNHLY and FYNNEI. The CDR3 is 15 residues long. CDR3 in amino acids: CASRLEGLANQPQHF. As DNA, the CDR3 is TGTGCCAGCCGCCTCGAGGGGTTGGCCAATCAGCCCCAGCATTTT.

Concerning this clone: A read error may account for a junction end that differs from germline. The sample contains more than one DNA sequence encoding this CDR3. The chain links TRBV7-9 to TRBJ1-1; D not certain. Per germline, CDR1 SEHNR and CDR2 FQNEAQ (reference sequence). The CDR3 length is 14 residues. The CDR3 spells CASSLAGMNTEAFF. The DNA for the CDR3 is TGTGCCAGCAGCCTAGCAGGTATGAACACTGAAGCTTTCTTT.

The genes are TRBV29-1 and TRBJ2-6, with D unclear. Trimming took off 6 bases at V and 0 bases at J, with 6 bases between the two ends. The CDR3 totals 13 residues. Germline-derived CDR1 and CDR2 are SQVTM and ANQGSEA. CDR3 sequence reads: CSVGLSGANVLTF. The DNA for the CDR3 is TGCAGCGTGGGCCTCTCTGGGGCCAACGTCCTGACTTTC.

This clone was recorded only once. The chain is built from TRBV6-6 and TRBJ1-4; D call uncertain. Germline CDR1 reads MNHNY; CDR2 reads SVGAGI (reference sequence). V shed 4 bases and J shed 5 bases, with 17 bases lying between them. This CDR3 is 16 amino acids long. CDR3 residues: CASSSFLHRGNEKLFF. In nucleotides, the CDR3 is TGTGCCAGCAGTTCATTCCTACACCGTGGGAATGAAAAACTGTTTTTT.

This chain connects TRBV18 to TRBJ2-1; 10 nucleotides match TRBD1. J lost 7 bases, V lost 2 bases, and 8 bases had no gene match. Germline V lookup: CDR1 KGHSH, CDR2 LQKENI. CDR3 size: 16 residues. CDR3 DNA: TGTGCCAGCTCACCATTGGGACAGGGGATAGGAAATGAGCAGTTCTTC. Amino acid sequence: CASSPLGQGIGNEQFF.

In the case of this clone: The junction does not match germline at one end; this may be a read error. The chain is built from TRBV7-7 and TRBJ2-6; TRBD2 might be the D (5 bases). CDR3 length: 17 residues. CDR1 is SSHAT and CDR2 is FNYEAQ in the germline V gene (reference sequence). CDR3 amino acids: CASSFSLALSGANVLTF. CDR3 bases: TGTGCTAGCAGCTTTAGCCTAGCCCTCTCTGGGGCCAACGTCCTGACTTTC.

Written as DNA, the CDR3 is TGTGCCAGCAGTTTATTATCTACCGGATCTCCTGACGGGAGGGCCAGATTCGGGACAGATACGCAGTATTTT. Translating it yields CASSLLSTGSPDGRARFGTDTQYF. The gene calls are TRBV27 and TRBJ2-3; 8 bases fit TRBD2. The CDR3 is 24 residues long. The germline V gene has CDR1 MNHEY and CDR2 SMNVEV (reference sequence). Trimming at V came to 1 base and at J to 3 bases, leaving 30 bases not matched to a gene.

This chain joins TRBV7-9 and TRBJ1-3, with unresolved D. V was pared by 7 bases and J by 3 bases, with 10 bases between. This CDR3 is 13 amino acids long. Germline V CDR1 and CDR2: SEHNR, FQNEAQ (reference sequence). Here the CDR3 reads CASTVGGGNTIYF. As DNA, the CDR3 is TGTGCCAGCACCGTAGGAGGTGGAAACACCATATATTTT.

For this clone: The sample contains more than one DNA sequence encoding this CDR3. V gene TRBV5-1 combines with J gene TRBJ2-1, with 9 positions matching TRBD2. Germline CDR1 is SGHRS and CDR2 is YFSETQ. Trimming took 2 bases from V and 2 from J; bases not matched to a gene: 8. CDR3 length: 17 residues. CDR3 protein: CASSLLAGGPPYNEQFF. In nucleotides, the CDR3 is TGCGCCAGCAGCTTACTCGCGGGAGGGCCCCCCTACAATGAGCAGTTCTTC. The full variable domain, with the rest looked up from reference TRBV5-1 and TRBJ2-1, is KAGVTQTPRYLIKTRGQQVTLSCSPISGHRSVSWYQQTPGQGLQFLFEYFSETQRNKGNFPGRFSGRQFSNSRSEMNVSTLELGDSALYLCASSLLAGGPPYNEQFFGPGTRLTVL.

The gene calls are TRBV7-3 and TRBJ2-1; 10 bases fit TRBD1. Germline assignment: CDR1 SGHTA and CDR2 FQGTGA. The V gene end was trimmed by 0 bases and the J gene end by 6 bases; junction bases not matched to a gene: 8. The CDR3 loop spans 17 amino acids. The CDR3 here is CASSLTLRGQGINEQFF. The CDR3 region has the DNA TGTGCCAGCAGCTTAACGTTAAGGGGACAGGGGATCAATGAGCAGTTCTTC.

The chain combines TRBV18 with TRBJ2-7, with a weak D call TRBD1 (6 bases). The CDR3 length is 15 residues. V shed 3 bases and J shed 2 bases, with 14 bases lying between them. The germline gives CDR1 KGHSH, CDR2 LQKENI. The CDR3 spells CASSPGQGTTYEQYF. The CDR3 DNA sequence: TGTGCCAGCTCACCGGGTCAGGGGACCACCTACGAGCAGTACTTC.

The chain is built from TRBV6-1 and TRBJ2-6; TRBD1 is a possible D gene (5 bases). CDR3 length: 15 residues. CDR1 MNHNS and CDR2 SASEGT come from the germline V gene. The V gene lost 2 bases and the J gene lost 2 bases, with 7 bases spanning the gap. The CDR3 sequence: CASSEFRAGANVLTF. The CDR3, as DNA: TGTGCCAGCAGTGAATTCAGGGCTGGGGCCAACGTCCTGACTTTC.

V gene TRBV11-2 combines with J gene TRBJ2-7; D is undetermined. The V gene lost 0 bases and the J gene lost 3 bases, with 27 bases spanning the gap. This CDR3 comprises 20 residues. Germline-derived CDR1 and CDR2 are SGHAT and FQNNGV. CDR3 nucleotides: TGTGCCAGCAGCTTAGATGAGTGGGCAAGAGCCGCGATTCAAAACTACGAGCAGTACTTC. This gives the protein CASSLDEWARAAIQNYEQYF. The variable domain in full, with the rest retrieved from reference TRBV11-2 and TRBJ2-7, is EAGVAQSPRYKIIEKRQSVAFWCNPISGHATLYWYQQILGQGPKLLIQFQNNGVVDDSQLPKDRFSAERLKGVDSTLKIQPAKLEDSAVYLCASSLDEWARAAIQNYEQYFGPGTRLTVT.

This clone was seen only a few times. V is TRBV10-3 and J is TRBJ1-2; D uncertain. This CDR3 comprises 11 residues. V shed 6 bases and J shed 4 bases, with 6 bases lying between them. Germline-derived CDR1 and CDR2 are ENHRY and SYGVKD. CDR3 sequence (DNA): TGTGCCATCAGATCGGCCTATGGCTACACCTTC. Encoded protein: CAIRSAYGYTF.

The chain recombines TRBV5-1 with TRBJ1-1, with 7 bases aligning to TRBD1. This CDR3 spans 14 amino acids. The V segment lost 4 bases and the J segment 5 bases; nucleotides outside the gene matches: 8. The germline gives CDR1 SGHRS, CDR2 YFSETQ. The CDR3 protein is CASSTRQGVTEAFF. The CDR3 DNA sequence: TGCGCCAGCAGCACGAGACAGGGAGTAACTGAAGCTTTCTTT. Complete variable domain (other parts from reference TRBV5-1 and TRBJ1-1): KAGVTQTPRYLIKTRGQQVTLSCSPISGHRSVSWYQQTPGQGLQFLFEYFSETQRNKGNFPGRFSGRQFSNSRSEMNVSTLELGDSALYLCASSTRQGVTEAFFGQGTRLTVV.

In regard to this clone: This sample includes further DNA sequences coding for the same CDR3. The CDR3 loop is CASSLGGSDEKLFF. CDR3 DNA: TGCGCCAGCAGCTTGGGAGGGTCAGATGAAAAACTGTTTTTT. V is TRBV5-1 and J is TRBJ1-4; D unclear. Germline V gene lookup returns CDR1 SGHRS and CDR2 YFSETQ. The CDR3 is 14 amino acids. V was pared by 0 bases and J by 6 bases, with 9 bases between.

Note on this clone: Other DNA sequences in this specimen translate into the identical CDR3. The chain couples TRBV5-1 to TRBJ1-4; no firm D call. CDR1 is SGHRS and CDR2 is YFSETQ in the germline V gene. This CDR3 spans 13 amino acids. The V and J ends lost 0 bases and 8 bases respectively, with 8 bases between them. In DNA, the CDR3 is TGCGCCAGCAGCTTGGGGGGAAGAGAAAAACTGTTTTTT. This sequence encodes CASSLGGREKLFF.

This chain uses TRBV27 with TRBJ2-3; D call uncertain. CDR1 is MNHEY and CDR2 is SMNVEV in the germline V gene (reference sequence). The V gene lost 4 bases and the J gene lost 6 bases, with 8 bases spanning the gap. The CDR3 spans 12 residues. DNA for the CDR3: TGTGCCAGCAGTTCTTGGGCGGATACGCAGTATTTT. This gives the protein CASSSWADTQYF.